The present T cell receptor beta chain was sequenced within a study of control samples from healthy donors and cancer patients. Trimming shortened V by 0 bases and J by 3 bases, and 13 bases separated the two germline ends. Germline V gene sequence: CDR1 SGHDN, CDR2 FVKESK. This CDR3 is built from 16 residues. Using immunoSEQ multiplex PCR, the repertoire was profiled, and TCRdb retains in-frame clones only, with some absent. The table lists roughly 88,000 clones, over 90% of them singletons. Sequenced material: blood. The chain joins TRBV14 to TRBJ2-3, with a weak D call TRBD1 (6 bases). The source is a man younger than 30 in good health. Here the CDR3 DNA reads TGTGCCAGCAGCCAAGATCCGTTAGGGGGAACAGATACGCAGTATTTT. This gives the protein CASSQDPLGGTDTQYF.